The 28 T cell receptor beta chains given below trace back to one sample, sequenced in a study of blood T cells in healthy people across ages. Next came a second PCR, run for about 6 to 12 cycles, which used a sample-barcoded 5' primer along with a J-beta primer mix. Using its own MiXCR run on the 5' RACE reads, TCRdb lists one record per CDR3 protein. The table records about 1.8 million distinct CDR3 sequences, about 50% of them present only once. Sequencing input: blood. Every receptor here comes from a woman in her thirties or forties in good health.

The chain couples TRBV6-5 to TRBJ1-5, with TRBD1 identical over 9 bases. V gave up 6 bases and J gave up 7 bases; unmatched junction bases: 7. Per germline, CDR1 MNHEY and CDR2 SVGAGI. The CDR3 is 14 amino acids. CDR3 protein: CASSKTGGNQPQHF. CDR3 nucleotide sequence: TGTGCCAGCAGCAAGACAGGGGGTAACCAGCCCCAGCATTTT.

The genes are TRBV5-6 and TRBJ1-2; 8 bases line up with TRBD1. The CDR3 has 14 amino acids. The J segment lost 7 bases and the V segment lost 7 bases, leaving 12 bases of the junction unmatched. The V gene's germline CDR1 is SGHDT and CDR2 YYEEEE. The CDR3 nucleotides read TGTGCCAGCTTGCAGGGGGCGCGGATAAGTGGCTACACCTTC. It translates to CASLQGARISGYTF.

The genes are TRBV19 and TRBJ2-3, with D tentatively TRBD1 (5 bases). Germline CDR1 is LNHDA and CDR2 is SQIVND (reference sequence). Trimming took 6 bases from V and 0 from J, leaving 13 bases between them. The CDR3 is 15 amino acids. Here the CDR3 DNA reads TGTGCCAGTAGACTCGGACACGCTAGCACAGATACGCAGTATTTT. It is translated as CASRLGHASTDTQYF.

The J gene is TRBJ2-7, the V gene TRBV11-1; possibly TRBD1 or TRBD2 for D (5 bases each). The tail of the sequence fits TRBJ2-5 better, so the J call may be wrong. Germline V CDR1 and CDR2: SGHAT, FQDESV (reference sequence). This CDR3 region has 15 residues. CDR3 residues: CASSLRDGSLETQYF. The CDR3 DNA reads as TGTGCCAGCAGCTTACGGGACGGCAGTTTGGAGACCCAGTACTTC.

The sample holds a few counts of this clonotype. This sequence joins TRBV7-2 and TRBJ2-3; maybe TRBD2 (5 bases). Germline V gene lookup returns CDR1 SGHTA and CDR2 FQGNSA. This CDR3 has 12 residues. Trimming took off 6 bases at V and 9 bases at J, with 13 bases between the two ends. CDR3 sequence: CASRSNPGTQYF. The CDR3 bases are TGTGCCAGCAGGTCGAATCCGGGAACGCAGTATTTT. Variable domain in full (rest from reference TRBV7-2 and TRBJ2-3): GAGVSQSPSNKVTEKGKDVELRCDPISGHTALYWYRQSLGQGLEFLIYFQGNSAPDKSGLPSDRFSAERTGGSVSTLTIQRTQQEDSAVYLCASRSNPGTQYFGPGTRLTVL.

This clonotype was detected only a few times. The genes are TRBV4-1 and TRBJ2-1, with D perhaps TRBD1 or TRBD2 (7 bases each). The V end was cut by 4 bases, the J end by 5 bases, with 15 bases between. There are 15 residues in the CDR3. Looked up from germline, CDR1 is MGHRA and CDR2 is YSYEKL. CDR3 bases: TGCGCCAGCAGCCCCTCAGGGGGGGGTAACAATGAGCAGTTCTTC. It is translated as CASSPSGGGNNEQFF.

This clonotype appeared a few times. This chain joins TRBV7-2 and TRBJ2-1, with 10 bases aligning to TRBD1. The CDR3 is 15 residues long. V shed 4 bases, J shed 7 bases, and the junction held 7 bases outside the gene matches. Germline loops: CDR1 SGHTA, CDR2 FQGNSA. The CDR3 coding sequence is TGTGCCAGCAGCTCCTGGACAGGGGGAAATAATGAGCAGTTCTTC. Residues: CASSSWTGGNNEQFF.

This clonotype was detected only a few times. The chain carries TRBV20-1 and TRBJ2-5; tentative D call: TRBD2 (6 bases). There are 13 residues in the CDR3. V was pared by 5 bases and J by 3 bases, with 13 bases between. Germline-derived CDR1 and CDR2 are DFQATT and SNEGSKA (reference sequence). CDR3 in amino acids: CSAPRAGKETQYF. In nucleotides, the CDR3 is TGCAGTGCTCCGCGGGCGGGAAAAGAGACCCAGTACTTC.

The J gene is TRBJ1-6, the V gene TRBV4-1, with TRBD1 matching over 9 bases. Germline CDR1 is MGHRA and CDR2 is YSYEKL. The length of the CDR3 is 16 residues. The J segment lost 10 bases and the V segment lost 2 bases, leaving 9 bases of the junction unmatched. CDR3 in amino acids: CASSQTGGTIYSPLHF. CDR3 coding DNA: TGCGCCAGCAGCCAAACAGGGGGCACGATATACTCACCCCTCCACTTT.

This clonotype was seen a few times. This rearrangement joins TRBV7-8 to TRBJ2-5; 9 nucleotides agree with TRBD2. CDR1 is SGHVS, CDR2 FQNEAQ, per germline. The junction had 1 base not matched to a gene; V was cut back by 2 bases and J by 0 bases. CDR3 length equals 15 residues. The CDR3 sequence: CASSLIAGDQETQYF. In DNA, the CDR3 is TGTGCCAGCAGCTTAATAGCGGGGGACCAAGAGACCCAGTACTTC.

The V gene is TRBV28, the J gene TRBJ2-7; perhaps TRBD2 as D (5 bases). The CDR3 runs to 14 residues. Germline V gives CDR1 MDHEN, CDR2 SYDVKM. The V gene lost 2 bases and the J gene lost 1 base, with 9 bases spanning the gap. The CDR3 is CASSLVEGSYEQYF. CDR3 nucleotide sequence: TGTGCCAGCAGTTTAGTTGAGGGATCCTACGAGCAGTACTTC.

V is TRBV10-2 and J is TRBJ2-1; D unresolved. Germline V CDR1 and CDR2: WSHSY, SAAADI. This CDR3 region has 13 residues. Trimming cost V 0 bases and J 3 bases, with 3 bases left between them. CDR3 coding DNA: TGCGCCAGCAGTGAGTCGGACTACAATGAGCAGTTCTTC. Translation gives CASSESDYNEQFF.

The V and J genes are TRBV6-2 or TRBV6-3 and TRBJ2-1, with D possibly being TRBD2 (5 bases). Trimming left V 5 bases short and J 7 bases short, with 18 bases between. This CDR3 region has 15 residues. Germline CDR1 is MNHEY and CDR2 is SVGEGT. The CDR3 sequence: CASSQGRGSRNEQFF. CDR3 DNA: TGTGCCAGCAGTCAAGGTCGGGGTTCAAGGAATGAGCAGTTCTTC.

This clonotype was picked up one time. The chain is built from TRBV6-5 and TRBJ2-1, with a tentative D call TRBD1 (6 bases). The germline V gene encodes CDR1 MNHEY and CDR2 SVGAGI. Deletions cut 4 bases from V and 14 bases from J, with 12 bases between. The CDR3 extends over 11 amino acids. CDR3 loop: CASSSGRGEFF. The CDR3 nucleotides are TGTGCCAGCAGTTCTGGCAGGGGAGAGTTCTTC.

CDR3 residues: CASSHLTGGGYGYTF. In DNA form, the CDR3 reads TGTGCCAGCAGTCATCTTACAGGGGGAGGTTATGGCTACACCTTC. The V gene is TRBV12-3 or TRBV12-4, the J gene TRBJ1-2, with 8 nucleotides matching TRBD1. The CDR3 is made up of 15 amino acids. J gave up 5 bases and V 5 bases, and 10 bases lay outside the gene matches.

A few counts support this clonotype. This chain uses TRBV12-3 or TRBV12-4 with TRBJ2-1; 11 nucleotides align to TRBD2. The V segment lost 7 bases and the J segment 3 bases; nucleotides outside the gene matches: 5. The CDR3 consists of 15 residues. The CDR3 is CASTLLAGGYNEQFF. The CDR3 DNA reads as TGTGCCAGCACCCTCCTAGCGGGGGGCTACAATGAGCAGTTCTTC.

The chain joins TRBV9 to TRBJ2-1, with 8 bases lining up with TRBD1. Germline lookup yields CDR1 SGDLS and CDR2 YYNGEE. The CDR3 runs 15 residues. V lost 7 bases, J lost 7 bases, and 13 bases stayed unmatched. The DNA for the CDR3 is TGTGCCAGCCATGGGGCCTCAGGGGGCTGGAATGAGCAGTTCTTC. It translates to CASHGASGGWNEQFF.

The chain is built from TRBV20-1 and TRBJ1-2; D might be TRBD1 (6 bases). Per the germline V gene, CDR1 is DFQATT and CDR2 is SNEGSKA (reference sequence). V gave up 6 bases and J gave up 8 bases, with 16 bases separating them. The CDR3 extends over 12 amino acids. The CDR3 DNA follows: TGCAGTGCGAGACGGGGGGGACACGGCTACACCTTC. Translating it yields CSARRGGHGYTF.

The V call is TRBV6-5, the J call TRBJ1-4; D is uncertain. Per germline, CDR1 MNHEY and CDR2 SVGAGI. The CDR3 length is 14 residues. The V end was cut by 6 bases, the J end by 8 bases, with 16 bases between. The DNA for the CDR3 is TGTGCCAGCAGCTCGCCGGCCAACGGGGAAAAACTGTTTTTT. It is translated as CASSSPANGEKLFF.

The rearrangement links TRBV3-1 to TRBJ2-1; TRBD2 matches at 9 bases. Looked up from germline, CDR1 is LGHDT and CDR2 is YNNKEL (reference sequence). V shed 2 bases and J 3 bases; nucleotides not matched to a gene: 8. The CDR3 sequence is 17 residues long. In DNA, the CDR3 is TGTGCCAGCAGCCAATCTATGAGCGGGGGGTTCTACAATGAGCAGTTCTTC. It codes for CASSQSMSGGFYNEQFF.

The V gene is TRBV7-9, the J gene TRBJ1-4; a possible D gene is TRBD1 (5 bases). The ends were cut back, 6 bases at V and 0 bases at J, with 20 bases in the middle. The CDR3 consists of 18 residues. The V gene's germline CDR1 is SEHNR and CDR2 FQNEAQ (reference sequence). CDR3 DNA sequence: TGTGCCAGCAGTCCCCCGAAAGGGACGCCGGCAACTAATGAAAAACTGTTTTTT. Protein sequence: CASSPPKGTPATNEKLFF. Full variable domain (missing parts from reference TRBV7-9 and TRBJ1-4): DTGVSQNPRHKITKRGQNVTFRCDPISEHNRLYWYRQTLGQGPEFLTYFQNEAQLEKSRLLSDRFSAERPKGSFSTLEIQRTEQGDSAMYLCASSPPKGTPATNEKLFFGSGTQLSVL.

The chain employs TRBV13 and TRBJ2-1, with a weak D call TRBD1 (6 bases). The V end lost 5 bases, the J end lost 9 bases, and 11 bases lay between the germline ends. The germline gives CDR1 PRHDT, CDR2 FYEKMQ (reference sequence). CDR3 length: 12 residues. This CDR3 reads CASSDQGCEQFF. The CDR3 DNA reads TGTGCCAGCAGCGACCAGGGGTGTGAGCAGTTCTTC.

CDR3 loop: CASSYHLTETETQYF. Here the CDR3 DNA reads TGTGCCAGCAGTTACCACTTAACCGAGACGGAGACCCAGTACTTC. V gene TRBV6-2 or TRBV6-3 combines with J gene TRBJ2-5; no definite D call. V lost 2 bases and J lost 5, with 15 bases in between. The CDR3 is 15 amino acids. Germline-derived CDR1 and CDR2 are MNHEY and SVGEGT.

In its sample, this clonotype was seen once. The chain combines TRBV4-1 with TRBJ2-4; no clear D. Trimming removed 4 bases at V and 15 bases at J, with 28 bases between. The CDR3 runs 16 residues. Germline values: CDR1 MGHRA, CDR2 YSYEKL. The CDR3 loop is CASSPQPGQSNYELYF. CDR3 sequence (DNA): TGCGCCAGCAGCCCTCAACCCGGGCAGTCAAACTACGAGCTGTACTTC.

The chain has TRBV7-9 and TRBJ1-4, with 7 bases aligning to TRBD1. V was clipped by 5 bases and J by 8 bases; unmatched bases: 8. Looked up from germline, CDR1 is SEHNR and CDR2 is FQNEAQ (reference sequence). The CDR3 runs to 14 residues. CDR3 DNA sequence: TGTGCCAGCAGCCCCAAAGGGGGCGCGGAAAAACTGTTTTTT. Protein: CASSPKGGAEKLFF.

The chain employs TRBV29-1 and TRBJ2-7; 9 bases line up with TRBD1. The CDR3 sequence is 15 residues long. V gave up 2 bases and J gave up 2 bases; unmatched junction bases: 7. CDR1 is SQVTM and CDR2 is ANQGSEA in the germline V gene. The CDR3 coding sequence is TGCAGCGTTGAACGCCGGGACAGGGTGGCCTACGAGCAGTACTTC. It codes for CSVERRDRVAYEQYF.

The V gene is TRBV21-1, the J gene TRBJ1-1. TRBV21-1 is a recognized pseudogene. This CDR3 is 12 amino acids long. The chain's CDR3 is CASTMDPREAFF. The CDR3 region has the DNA TGTGCCAGTACTATGGATCCGAGAGAAGCTTTCTTT.

The CDR3 DNA follows: TGCAGTGCTCCGCCGATAGCGGGGGGGTACAATGAGCAGTTCTTC. It yields the protein CSAPPIAGGYNEQFF. The genes are TRBV20-1 and TRBJ2-1; 11 bases match TRBD2. The CDR3 runs 15 residues. V lost 5 bases, J lost 4 bases, and 7 bases stayed unmatched. The germline gives CDR1 DFQATT, CDR2 SNEGSKA (reference sequence).